The clone carrying this TCR beta chain was found many times. The antigen remains undetermined. TCRdb processed the reads anew with MiXCR; each CDR3 protein has one entry. The sample includes roughly 100,000 distinct CDR3 sequences, 16% of them seen just once. Germline CDR1 and CDR2: SGHTA and FQGNSA. The CDR3 totals 17 residues. V lost 5 bases to trimming and J lost 1 base, with 19 bases between them. The data belong to a study of T cell repertoires in cytomegalovirus infection. As for the study in general: TCR beta signatures that were public indicated CMV infection and matching HLA type.

General study points: Dominant in the ex vivo response were TCR beta clonotypes restricted by HLA-C and specific for CMV.

This sequence originates from a human donor in good health (CMV status not recorded). Some clones in this sample may be carry-over from other donors' samples. V gene TRBV7-2 combines with J gene TRBJ2-3, with D tentatively TRBD2 (7 bases). Input material: PBMCs. The CDR3 DNA follows: TGTGCCAGCAGCCACTACCTGGGGGGGGCCGGCACAGATACGCAGTATTTT. Its translation is CASSHYLGGAGTDTQYF.